The 20 T cell receptor beta chains listed next were all sequenced from one sample in a study of blood T cell repertoires in COVID-19. Assay used: immunoSEQ multiplex PCR; TCRdb lists only in-frame clones, some missing. The sample contains some 220,000 clones, over 60% of which appear only once. Sample: peripheral blood. The receptors shown here come from a woman aged 70-85 years with acute or convalescent COVID-19.

In this sample, this clone turned up many times. This chain links TRBV12-3 or TRBV12-4 with TRBJ2-2; TRBD1 agrees at 8 bases. The CDR3 spans 12 residues. V was pared by 11 bases and J by 6 bases, with 5 bases of the junction left unmatched. CDR3 amino acids: CAGQGNPGELFF. CDR3 sequence (DNA): TGTGCCGGACAGGGTAACCCCGGGGAGCTGTTTTTT.

The chain is built from TRBV6-5 and TRBJ1-1; TRBD1 matches 7 bases. V trimming: 5 bases; J trimming: 3 bases; junction bases outside the gene matches: 6. In germline, CDR1 is MNHEY, CDR2 SVGAGI. The CDR3 contains 14 residues. The CDR3 loop is CASSRDRVDTEAFF. The CDR3 nucleotides read TGTGCCAGCAGTCGGGACAGAGTCGACACTGAAGCTTTCTTT.

This clone was seen just once. The chain carries TRBV4-1 and TRBJ2-1, with TRBD2 as a possible D gene (5 bases). Trimming shortened V by 4 bases and J by 3 bases, and 10 bases separated the two germline ends. Germline CDR1 is MGHRA and CDR2 is YSYEKL. The CDR3 loop spans 14 amino acids. CDR3 in amino acids: CASSPPSGYNEQFF. The CDR3 DNA reads TGCGCCAGCAGCCCGCCGAGCGGCTACAATGAGCAGTTCTTC.

V gene TRBV19 combines with J gene TRBJ1-1; D uncertain. Germline CDR1 is LNHDA and CDR2 is SQIVND (reference sequence). V was clipped by 2 bases and J by 4 bases, with 20 bases between them. This CDR3 contains 17 residues. CDR3 region: CASSIYGSSQGVTEAFF. The CDR3 DNA follows: TGTGCCAGTAGTATATACGGGTCCTCCCAAGGCGTCACTGAAGCTTTCTTT. The full variable domain, completed using reference TRBV19 and TRBJ1-1, is DGGITQSPKYLFRKEGQNVTLSCEQNLNHDAMYWYRQDPGQGLRLIYYSQIVNDFQKGDIAEGYSVSREKKESFPLTVTSAQKNPTAFYLCASSIYGSSQGVTEAFFGQGTRLTVV.

This clone has only a few counts. J is TRBJ2-2 and V is TRBV2, with 7 bases matching TRBD1. The CDR3 length is 15 residues. V lost 8 bases, J lost 2 bases, and 8 bases stayed unmatched. From germline, CDR1 is SNHLY and CDR2 FYNNEI. In DNA form, the CDR3 reads TGTGCCAGCCGCACCGGGACAGCCAACACCGGGGAGCTGTTTTTT. Translated, it gives CASRTGTANTGELFF. Full variable domain (outside the CDR3, taken from reference TRBV2 and TRBJ2-2): EPEVTQTPSHQVTQMGQEVILRCVPISNHLYFYWYRQILGQKVEFLVSFYNNEISEKSEIFDDQFSVERPDGSNFTLKIRSTKLEDSAMYFCASRTGTANTGELFFGEGSRLTVL.

V is TRBV5-6 and J is TRBJ1-4; 10 bases align to TRBD1. The trim removed 2 bases at V and 1 base at J, leaving 2 bases unmatched. CDR1 and CDR2 (germline): SGHDT, YYEEEE. The CDR3 sequence is 16 residues long. The CDR3 loop is CASSFGQGGTNEKLFF. CDR3 nucleotide sequence: TGTGCCAGCAGCTTCGGACAGGGGGGAACTAATGAAAAACTGTTTTTT.

The V and J genes are TRBV10-2 and TRBJ1-1, with 7 positions matching TRBD1. Germline values: CDR1 WSHSY, CDR2 SAAADI. This CDR3 is 16 amino acids long. V was pared by 4 bases and J by 0 bases, with 8 bases of the junction left unmatched. The CDR3 bases are TGCGCCAGCAGTGCGGCAGGGGGTCTGATGAACACTGAAGCTTTCTTT. Protein product: CASSAAGGLMNTEAFF.

The rearrangement joins TRBV7-9 to TRBJ2-7; 10 bases align to TRBD2. Germline V gives CDR1 SEHNR, CDR2 FQNEAQ (reference sequence). With 5 bases clipped from V and 1 base from J, the junction kept 8 bases outside the gene matches. The length of the CDR3 is 16 residues. This CDR3 reads CASSPYPSGGSYEQYF. The CDR3, as DNA: TGTGCCAGCAGCCCATATCCTAGCGGGGGATCCTACGAGCAGTACTTC.

The CDR3 sequence is CASYIRGRTTDTQYF. CDR3 sequence (DNA): TGTGCCAGCTACATCAGGGGGCGAACCACAGATACGCAGTATTTT. This sequence joins TRBV6-5 and TRBJ2-3; TRBD1 aligns across 8 bases. Trimming removed 8 bases from V and 2 bases from J; junction bases left unmatched: 9. This CDR3 spans 15 amino acids. The V gene's germline CDR1 is MNHEY and CDR2 SVGAGI.

This chain links TRBV7-9 with TRBJ1-4; D is ambiguous. The CDR3 runs 15 residues. Trimming shortened V by 6 bases and J by 0 bases, and 11 bases separated the two germline ends. Looked up from germline, CDR1 is SEHNR and CDR2 is FQNEAQ (reference sequence). In nucleotides, the CDR3 is TGTGCCAGCAGTTCATCCGGAGCAACTAATGAAAAACTGTTTTTT. Translating it yields CASSSSGATNEKLFF.

V and J are TRBV19 and TRBJ2-5; 9 bases agree with TRBD2. The CDR3 loop spans 12 amino acids. After removal of 3 bases from V and 7 bases from J, the junction contained 0 bases not matched to a gene. Looked up from germline, CDR1 is LNHDA and CDR2 is SQIVND (reference sequence). In nucleotides, the CDR3 is TGTGCCAGTAGTATGGGACTAGCGACCCAGTACTTC. It yields the protein CASSMGLATQYF.

V and J are TRBV2 and TRBJ1-3, with TRBD1 identical over 7 bases. The germline CDR1 and CDR2 sequences are SNHLY and FYNNEI. The junction had 10 bases not matched to a gene; V was cut back by 8 bases and J by 0 bases. The CDR3 has 16 residues. Here the CDR3 reads CASADRALISGNTIYF. The CDR3 DNA sequence: TGTGCCAGCGCTGACAGGGCCTTAATCTCTGGAAACACCATATATTTT.

The rearrangement uses TRBV9 and TRBJ2-2; TRBD2 matches at 10 bases. V lost 1 base to trimming and J lost 4 bases; unmatched junction nucleotides: 4. Germline assignment: CDR1 SGDLS and CDR2 YYNGEE. This CDR3 has 16 amino acids. The CDR3 is CASSVSGGAFTGELFF. The CDR3 coding sequence is TGTGCCAGCAGCGTAAGCGGGGGGGCGTTCACCGGGGAGCTGTTTTTT.

This rearrangement joins TRBV9 to TRBJ2-1; D possibly corresponds to TRBD2 (6 bases). This CDR3 spans 15 amino acids. Germline V gene sequence: CDR1 SGDLS, CDR2 YYNGEE. V was trimmed by 4 bases and J by 7 bases, leaving 18 bases between them. CDR3 protein: CASSTSGLSGNEQFF. CDR3 sequence (DNA): TGTGCCAGCAGCACCTCGGGACTTTCTGGGAATGAGCAGTTCTTC.

The chain uses TRBV14 and TRBJ1-1; D gene uncertain. There are 14 residues in the CDR3. Germline V lookup: CDR1 SGHDN, CDR2 FVKESK. Trimming removed 4 bases from V and 0 bases from J, with 9 bases in between. CDR3 protein: CASSLRVLNTEAFF. The CDR3 DNA follows: TGTGCCAGCAGCCTGAGGGTCCTGAACACTGAAGCTTTCTTT.

The chain is built from TRBV7-2 and TRBJ2-5, with 10 bases that match TRBD2. The CDR3 consists of 17 residues. V dropped 5 bases and J dropped 5; count of bases not matched to a gene: 14. Germline V gives CDR1 SGHTA, CDR2 FQGNSA. The CDR3 spells CASSPTSSGGRVETQYF. CDR3 coding DNA: TGTGCCAGCAGCCCCACTTCTAGCGGGGGCCGGGTGGAGACCCAGTACTTC. Using reference TRBV7-2 and TRBJ2-5 for the parts outside the CDR3, the full variable domain is GAGVSQSPSNKVTEKGKDVELRCDPISGHTALYWYRQSLGQGLEFLIYFQGNSAPDKSGLPSDRFSAERTGGSVSTLTIQRTQQEDSAVYLCASSPTSSGGRVETQYFGPGTRLLVL.

The CDR3 DNA sequence: TGTGCCAGCAGCTTAATGTCGATGGGTGGGACAGGCCGCCAAGAGACCCAGTACTTC. It specifies CASSLMSMGGTGRQETQYF. J is TRBJ2-5 and V is TRBV7-2, with TRBD1 matching 8 bases. J gave up 1 base and V 2 bases, and 15 bases lay outside the gene matches. CDR1 SGHTA and CDR2 FQGNSA come from the germline V gene. The CDR3 spans 19 residues.

The chain employs TRBV2 and TRBJ2-5, with D perhaps TRBD2 (5 bases). CDR3 length: 11 residues. V lost 3 bases, J lost 10 bases, and 9 bases lay in between. Germline loops: CDR1 SNHLY, CDR2 FYNNEI. The CDR3: CASSDRDVQYF. The CDR3, as DNA: TGTGCCAGCAGTGATCGGGATGTCCAGTACTTC.

This clone was detected a few times. V gene TRBV7-2 combines with J gene TRBJ1-1; D uncertain. V lost 5 bases to trimming and J lost 1 base, with 14 bases between them. Germline V gene sequence: CDR1 SGHTA, CDR2 FQGNSA. This CDR3 has 15 residues. The CDR3 DNA follows: TGTGCCAGCAGCGATGAAGGATGGGCGAACACTGAAGCTTTCTTT. This codes for CASSDEGWANTEAFF.

V is TRBV20-1 and J is TRBJ1-5; no reliable D call. Germline-derived CDR1 and CDR2 are DFQATT and SNEGSKA (reference sequence). The V end lost 3 bases, the J end lost 2 bases, and 8 bases lay between the germline ends. The length of the CDR3 is 13 residues. This CDR3 is CSASVQGNQPQHF. CDR3 nucleotide sequence: TGCAGTGCTAGTGTGCAGGGCAATCAGCCCCAGCATTTT.